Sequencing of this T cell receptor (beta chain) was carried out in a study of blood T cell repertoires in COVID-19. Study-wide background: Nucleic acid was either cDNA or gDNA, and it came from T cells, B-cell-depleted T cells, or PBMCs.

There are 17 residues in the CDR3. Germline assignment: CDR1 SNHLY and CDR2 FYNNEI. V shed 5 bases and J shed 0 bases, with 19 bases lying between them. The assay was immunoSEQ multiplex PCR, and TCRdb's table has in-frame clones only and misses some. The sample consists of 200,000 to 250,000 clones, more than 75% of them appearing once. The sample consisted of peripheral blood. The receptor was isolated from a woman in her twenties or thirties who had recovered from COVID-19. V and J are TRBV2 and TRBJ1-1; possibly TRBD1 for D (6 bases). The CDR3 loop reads CASSKDRNGIMNTEAFF. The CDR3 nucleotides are TGTGCCAGCAGTAAAGACAGGAATGGGATAATGAACACTGAAGCTTTCTTT.